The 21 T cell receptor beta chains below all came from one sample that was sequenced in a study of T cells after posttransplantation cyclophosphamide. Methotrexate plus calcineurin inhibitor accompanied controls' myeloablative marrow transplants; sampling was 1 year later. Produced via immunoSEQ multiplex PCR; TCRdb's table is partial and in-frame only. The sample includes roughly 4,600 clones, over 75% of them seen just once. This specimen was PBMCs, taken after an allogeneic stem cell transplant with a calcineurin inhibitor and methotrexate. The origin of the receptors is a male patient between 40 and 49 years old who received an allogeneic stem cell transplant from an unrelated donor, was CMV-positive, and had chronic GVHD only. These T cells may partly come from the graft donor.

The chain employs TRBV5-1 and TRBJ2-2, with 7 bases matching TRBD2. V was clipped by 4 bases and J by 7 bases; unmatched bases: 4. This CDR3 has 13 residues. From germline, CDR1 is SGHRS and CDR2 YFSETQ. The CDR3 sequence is CASSPGRGGELFF. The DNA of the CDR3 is TGCGCCAGCAGCCCAGGGAGGGGCGGGGAGCTGTTTTTT.

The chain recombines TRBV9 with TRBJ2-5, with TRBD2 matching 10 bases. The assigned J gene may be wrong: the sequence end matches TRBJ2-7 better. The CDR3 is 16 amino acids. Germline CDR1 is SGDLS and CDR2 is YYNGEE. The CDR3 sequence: CASSVRGLATSYEQYF. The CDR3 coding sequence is TGTGCCAGCAGCGTCCGGGGACTAGCGACCTCCTACGAGCAGTACTTC.

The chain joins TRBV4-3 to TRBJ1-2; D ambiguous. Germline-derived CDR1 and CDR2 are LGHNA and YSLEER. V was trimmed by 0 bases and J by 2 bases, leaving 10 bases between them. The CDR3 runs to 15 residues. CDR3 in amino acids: CASSQDRTVNYGYTF. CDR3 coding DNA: TGCGCCAGCAGCCAAGATCGTACGGTGAACTATGGCTACACCTTC.

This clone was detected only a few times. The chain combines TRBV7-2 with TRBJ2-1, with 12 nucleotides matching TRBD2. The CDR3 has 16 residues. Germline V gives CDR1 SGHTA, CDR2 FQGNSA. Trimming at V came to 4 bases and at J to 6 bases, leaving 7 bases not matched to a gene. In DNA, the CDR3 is TGTGCCAGCAGCTACCAGACTAGCGGGAGAGGCAATGAGCAGTTCTTC. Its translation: CASSYQTSGRGNEQFF.

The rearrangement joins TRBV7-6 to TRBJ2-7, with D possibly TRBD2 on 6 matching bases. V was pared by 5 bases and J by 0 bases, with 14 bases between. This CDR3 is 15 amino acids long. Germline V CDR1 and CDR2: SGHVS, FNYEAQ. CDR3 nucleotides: TGTGCCAGCAGCCAATCCGCCGGGAGCTCCTACGAGCAGTACTTC. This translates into CASSQSAGSSYEQYF.

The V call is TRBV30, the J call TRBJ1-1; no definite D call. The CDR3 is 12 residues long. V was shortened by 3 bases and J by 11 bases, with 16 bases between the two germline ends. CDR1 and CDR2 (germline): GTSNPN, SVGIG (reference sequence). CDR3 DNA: TGTGCCTGGAGCACCGGACGAAGAGGGGCTTTCTTT. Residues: CAWSTGRRGAFF.

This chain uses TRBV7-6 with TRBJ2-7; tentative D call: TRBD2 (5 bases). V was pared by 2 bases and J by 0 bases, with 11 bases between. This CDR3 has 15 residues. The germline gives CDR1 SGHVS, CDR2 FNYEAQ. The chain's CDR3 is CASSLSWETSYEQYF. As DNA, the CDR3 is TGTGCCAGCAGCTTATCGTGGGAGACCTCCTACGAGCAGTACTTC.

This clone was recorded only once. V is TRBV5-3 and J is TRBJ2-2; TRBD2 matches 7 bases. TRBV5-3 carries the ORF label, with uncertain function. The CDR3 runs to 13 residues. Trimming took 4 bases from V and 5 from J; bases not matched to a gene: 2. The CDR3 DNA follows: TGTGCCAGAAGCCCCGGGGGGACCGGGGAGCTGTTTTTT. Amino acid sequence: CARSPGGTGELFF.

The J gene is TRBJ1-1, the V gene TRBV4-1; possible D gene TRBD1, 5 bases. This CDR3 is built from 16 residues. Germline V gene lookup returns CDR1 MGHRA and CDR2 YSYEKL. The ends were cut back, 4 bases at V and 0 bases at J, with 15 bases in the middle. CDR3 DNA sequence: TGCGCCAGCAGCCCCCTTTGGGGCAGAATGAACACTGAAGCTTTCTTT. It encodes CASSPLWGRMNTEAFF.

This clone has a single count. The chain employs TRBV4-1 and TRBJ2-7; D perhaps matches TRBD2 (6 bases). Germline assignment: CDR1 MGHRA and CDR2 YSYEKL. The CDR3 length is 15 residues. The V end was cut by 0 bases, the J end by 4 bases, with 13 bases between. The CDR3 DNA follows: TGCGCCAGCAGCCAAGATCTAGCGCCGGGATACGAGCAGTACTTC. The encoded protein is CASSQDLAPGYEQYF.

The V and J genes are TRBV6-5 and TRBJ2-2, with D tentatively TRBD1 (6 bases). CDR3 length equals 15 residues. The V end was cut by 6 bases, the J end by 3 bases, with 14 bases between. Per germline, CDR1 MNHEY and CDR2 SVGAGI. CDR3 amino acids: CASSPRDTYTGELFF. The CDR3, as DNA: TGTGCCAGCAGCCCCCGGGACACCTACACCGGGGAGCTGTTTTTT.

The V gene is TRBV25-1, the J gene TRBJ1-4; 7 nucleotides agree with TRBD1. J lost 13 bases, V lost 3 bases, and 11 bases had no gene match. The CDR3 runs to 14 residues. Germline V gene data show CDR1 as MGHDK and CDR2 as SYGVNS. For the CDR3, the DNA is TGTGCCAGCAGTGACCCCGGGACAGTCGAAGCACTGTTTTTT. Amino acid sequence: CASSDPGTVEALFF.

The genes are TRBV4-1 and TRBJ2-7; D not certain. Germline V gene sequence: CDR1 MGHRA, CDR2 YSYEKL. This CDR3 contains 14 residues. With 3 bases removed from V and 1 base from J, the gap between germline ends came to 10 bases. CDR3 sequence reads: CASSHLPGSYEQYF. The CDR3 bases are TGCGCCAGCAGCCATCTCCCCGGGTCCTACGAGCAGTACTTC.

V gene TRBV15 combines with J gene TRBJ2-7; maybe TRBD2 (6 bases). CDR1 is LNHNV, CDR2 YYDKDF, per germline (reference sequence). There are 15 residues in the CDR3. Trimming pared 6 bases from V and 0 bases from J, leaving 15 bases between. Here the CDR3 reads CATSVEAGSSYEQYF. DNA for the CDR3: TGTGCCACCAGTGTAGAAGCGGGCTCCTCCTACGAGCAGTACTTC.

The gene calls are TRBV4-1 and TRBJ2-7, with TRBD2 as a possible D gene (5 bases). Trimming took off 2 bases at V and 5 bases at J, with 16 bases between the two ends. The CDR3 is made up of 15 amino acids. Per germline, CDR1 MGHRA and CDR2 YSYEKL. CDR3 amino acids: CASSQKDRGVDEQYF. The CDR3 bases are TGCGCCAGCAGCCAAAAGGACCGGGGTGTCGACGAGCAGTACTTC.

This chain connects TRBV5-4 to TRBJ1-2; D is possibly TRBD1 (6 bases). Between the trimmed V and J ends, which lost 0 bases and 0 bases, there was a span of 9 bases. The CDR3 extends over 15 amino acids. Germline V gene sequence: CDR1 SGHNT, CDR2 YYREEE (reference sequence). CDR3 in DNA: TGTGCCAGCAGCTTGGGGGGGCAACCTAACTATGGCTACACCTTC. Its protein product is CASSLGGQPNYGYTF. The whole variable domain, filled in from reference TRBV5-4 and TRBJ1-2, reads ETGVTQSPTHLIKTRGQQVTLRCSSQSGHNTVSWYQQALGQGPQFIFQYYREEENGRGNFPPRFSGLQFPNYSSELNVNALELDDSALYLCASSLGGQPNYGYTFGSGTRLTVV.

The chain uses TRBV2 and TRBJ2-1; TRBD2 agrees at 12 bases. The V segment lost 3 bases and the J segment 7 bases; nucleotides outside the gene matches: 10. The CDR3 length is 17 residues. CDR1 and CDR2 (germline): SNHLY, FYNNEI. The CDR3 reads CASSDTFLAGGPNEQFF. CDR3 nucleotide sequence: TGTGCCAGCAGTGACACGTTTCTAGCGGGAGGGCCGAATGAGCAGTTCTTC.

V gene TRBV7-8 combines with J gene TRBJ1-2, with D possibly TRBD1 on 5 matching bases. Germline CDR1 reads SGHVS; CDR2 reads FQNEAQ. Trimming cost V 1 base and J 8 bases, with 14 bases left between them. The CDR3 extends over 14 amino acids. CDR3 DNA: TGTGCCAGCAGCTTAGAACCAGGGATTGGCGGCTACACCTTC. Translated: CASSLEPGIGGYTF.

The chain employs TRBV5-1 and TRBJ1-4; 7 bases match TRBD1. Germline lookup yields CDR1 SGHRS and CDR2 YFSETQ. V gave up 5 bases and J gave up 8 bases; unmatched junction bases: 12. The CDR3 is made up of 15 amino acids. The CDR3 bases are TGCGCCAGCAGAACTGGAGGGGGCAGAGAAGAAAAACTGTTTTTT. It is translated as CASRTGGGREEKLFF. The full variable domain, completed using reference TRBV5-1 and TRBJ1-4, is KAGVTQTPRYLIKTRGQQVTLSCSPISGHRSVSWYQQTPGQGLQFLFEYFSETQRNKGNFPGRFSGRQFSNSRSEMNVSTLELGDSALYLCASRTGGGREEKLFFGSGTQLSVL.

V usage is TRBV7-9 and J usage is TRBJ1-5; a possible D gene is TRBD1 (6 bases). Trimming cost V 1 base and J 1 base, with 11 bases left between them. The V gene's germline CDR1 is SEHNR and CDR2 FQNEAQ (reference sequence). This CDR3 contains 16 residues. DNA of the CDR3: TGTGCCAGCAGCTTAGACAGGGACGGGAGCAATCAGCCCCAGCATTTT. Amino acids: CASSLDRDGSNQPQHF.

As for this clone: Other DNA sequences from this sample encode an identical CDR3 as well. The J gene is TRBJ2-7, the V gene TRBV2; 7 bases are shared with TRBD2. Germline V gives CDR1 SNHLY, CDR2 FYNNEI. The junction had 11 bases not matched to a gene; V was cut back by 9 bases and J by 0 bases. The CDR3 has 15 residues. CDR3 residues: CASGGEGVFSYEQYF. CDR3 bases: TGTGCCAGTGGGGGGGAAGGGGTCTTCTCCTACGAGCAGTACTTC.